The clone carrying this T cell receptor beta chain was observed many times. The antigen remains undetermined. This CDR3 has 14 amino acids. Germline V gene sequence: CDR1 SNHLY, CDR2 FYNNEI. After removal of 9 bases from V and 5 bases from J, the junction contained 9 bases not matched to a gene. This record belongs to a study of T cell repertoires in cytomegalovirus infection. Study at large: Well-studied HLA-B-restricted CMV epitopes were used in the study alongside recently identified HLA-C-restricted ones. Carrying CMV and the relevant HLA type showed in public TCR beta signatures.

Points from the study as a whole: Summed frequency of public TCR beta families distinguished CMV carriers with the relevant HLA.

Each CDR3 protein gets one entry after TCRdb re-called the reads with MiXCR. The sample has about 500,000 distinct CDR3 sequences, roughly a third seen once; the top ten hold roughly a sixth. This sequence was found in a human donor in good health (CMV status not recorded). Some clones in this sample may be carry-over from other donors' samples. V is TRBV2 and J is TRBJ2-5, with 10 positions matching TRBD2. Sequenced material: cultured PBMCs, taken from culture after CMV antigen stimulation. In DNA form, the CDR3 reads TGTGCCAGTTCAGCGGGAGGGCCGGTTGAGACCCAGTACTTC. This sequence encodes CASSAGGPVETQYF.